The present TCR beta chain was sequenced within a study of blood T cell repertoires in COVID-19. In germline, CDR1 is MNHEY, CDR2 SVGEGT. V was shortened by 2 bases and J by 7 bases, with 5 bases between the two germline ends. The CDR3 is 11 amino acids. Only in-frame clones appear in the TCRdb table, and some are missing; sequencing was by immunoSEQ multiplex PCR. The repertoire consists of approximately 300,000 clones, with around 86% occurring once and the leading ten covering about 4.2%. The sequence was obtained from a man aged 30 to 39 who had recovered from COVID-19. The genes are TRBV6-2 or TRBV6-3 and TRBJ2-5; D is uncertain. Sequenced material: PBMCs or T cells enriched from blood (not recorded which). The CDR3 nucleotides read TGTGCCAGCAGTTACGGCGGGACCCAGTACTTC. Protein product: CASSYGGTQYF.